This T cell receptor (beta chain) was profiled in a study of low-dose radiotherapy and immunotherapy resistance in tumors. The overall study: One day prior to radiation and immunotherapy, intravenous cyclophosphamide at 200 mg/m2 was given, repeated every two weeks. Patients took oral aspirin 300 mg daily for four cycles from cycle 1 day 1.

cDNA synthesis used a TRAV/TRBV-specific primer set for both chains. TCR amplification ran roughly 20 PCR cycles using constant-region and V-primer adapter primers. The mRNA which had been isolated was amplified by in vitro transcription. TCRdb processed the reads anew with MiXCR; each CDR3 protein has one entry. Among about 30,000 distinct CDR3 sequences listed, 49% were seen once. The time point: after trial treatment. Treatment defined: LDRT plus nivolumab, ipilimumab, low-dose cyclophosphamide and aspirin (RACIN trial). Donors, who were enrolled in a single-arm phase I dose-escalation trial, received nivolumab, ipilimumab, aspirin, low-dose cyclophosphamide and low-dose radiotherapy. Many counts were recorded for this clonotype. Germline CDR1 is LGHDT and CDR2 is YNNKEL (reference sequence). The CDR3 loop spans 16 amino acids. V shed 3 bases and J 4 bases; nucleotides not matched to a gene: 10.

The clonotype was recovered from a male donor with gallbladder cancer. This material consisted of PBMCs, taken after low-dose radiotherapy plus immunotherapy. The chain combines TRBV3-1 with TRBJ2-5; TRBD2 agrees at 8 bases. Here the CDR3 reads CASSQSSGGFGETQYF. The CDR3 DNA follows: TGTGCCAGCAGCCAGTCTTCGGGGGGGTTCGGAGAGACCCAGTACTTC.